This TCR beta chain is from a study of cytomegalovirus exposure and HLA in healthy donors. V was cut by 7 bases and J by 0 bases, with 18 bases left in between. The CDR3 contains 16 residues. About this clone: Its antigen is still unknown.

Overall study findings and caveats: Associated with HLA alleles at 0.05 false discovery rate in a later analysis were around 15,000 TCR beta sequences. It was reported that the classifier diagnosed cytomegalovirus status with high specificity and sensitivity in both the original and validation cohorts. CMV serostatus was the only immune exposure information that was available.

Both 60 Vbeta primers and 13 Jbeta primers went into the PCR. TCRdb's table, derived via immunoSEQ multiplex PCR, lists solely in-frame clones and lacks some. The sample consists of some 100,000 clones, approximately 80% of them appearing once. This sequence was found in a woman aged 18-29 years in good health and CMV-seronegative. The chain combines TRBV6-7 with TRBJ2-5, with D uncertain. TRBV6-7 is labeled an ORF, and its function is uncertain. The sample was PBMCs. CDR3 protein: CASTHHPLVHQETQYF. DNA of the CDR3: TGTGCCAGCACCCACCACCCCCTAGTCCACCAAGAGACCCAGTACTTC.